This T cell receptor (beta chain) was obtained from a study of glioma-infiltrating T cells after dendritic cell vaccination. Study at large: Three intradermal dendritic cell vaccine injections were given every two weeks.

Method: immunoSEQ multiplex PCR; TCRdb's copy keeps in-frame clones and lacks some. The sample comprises 20,000 to 25,000 clones, around 74% of which are singletons, and around 36% rests with the top ten. From germline, CDR1 is MNHEY and CDR2 SVGAGI. CDR3 length equals 14 residues. Trimming removed 4 bases from V and 9 bases from J; junction bases left unmatched: 6. The receptor was derived from a human donor with glioblastoma. The sample here was blood, taken before dendritic cell vaccination. V and J are TRBV6-5 and TRBJ2-1; 10 nucleotides align to TRBD2. CDR3 sequence (DNA): TGTGCCAGCAGTTTCTCTAGCGGGAGTCGTGAGCAGTTCTTC. Residues: CASSFSSGSREQFF.